Listed below are T cell receptor beta chains from one sample, sequenced in a study of regulatory dendritic cells for organ transplantation. Here immunoSEQ multiplex PCR was the method, and the copy in TCRdb shows in-frame clones only, minus some. In the table there are 20,000 to 25,000 clones, approximately 83% of which are singletons. Antigen specificity for these receptors is unknown. The sample taken for sequencing was naive CD4+ T cells from blood cultured with regulatory dendritic cells. The receptors stem from a human donor in good health. Each CDR3 is given with its conserved first and last residue. Fields, in order: V gene, D gene, clone size, J gene, CDR3 protein, CDR3 DNA. The D gene is left open where the match is weak. The size of a clone is reported for some rows only, either as once, few or many, or as a class for expanded clones.

V: TRBV5-8; D: NA; size: NA; J: TRBJ2-5; CDR3: CASSFRSIETQYF; DNA: TGTGCCAGCAGCTTTAGGTCTATAGAGACCCAGTACTTC
V: TRBV4-3; D: TRBD1; size: NA; J: TRBJ2-1; CDR3: CASSHGTGINEQFF; DNA: TGCGCCAGCAGCCATGGGACAGGGATTAATGAGCAGTTCTTC
V: TRBV29-1; D: TRBD1; size: NA; J: TRBJ1-5; CDR3: CSATTGGGGNQPQHF; DNA: TGCAGCGCGACGACAGGGGGAGGAGGCAATCAGCCCCAGCATTTT
V: TRBV5-1; D: TRBD1; size: NA; J: TRBJ1-1; CDR3: CASSLGRQGQNTEAFF; DNA: TGCGCCAGCAGCTTGGGCAGACAGGGCCAGAACACTGAAGCTTTCTTT
V: TRBV6-5; D: NA; size: NA; J: TRBJ1-2; CDR3: CASSNGRMYGYTF; DNA: TGTGCCAGCAGCAACGGACGGATGTATGGCTACACCTTC
V: TRBV6-5; D: NA; size: NA; J: TRBJ1-1; CDR3: CASSYQGLENTEAFF; DNA: TGTGCCAGCAGTTACCAGGGGTTAGAGAACACTGAAGCTTTCTTT
V: TRBV7-9; D: NA; size: NA; J: TRBJ2-7; CDR3: CASSLAPGEQYF; DNA: TGTGCCAGCAGCTTAGCCCCCGGCGAGCAGTACTTC
V: TRBV4-1; D: NA; size: NA; J: TRBJ2-4; CDR3: CASSRLKGMGKNIQYF; DNA: TGCGCCAGCAGCCGCCTGAAGGGGATGGGCAAAAACATTCAGTACTTC
V: TRBV19; D: NA; size: NA; J: TRBJ1-4; CDR3: CASKPRVESNEKLFF; DNA: TGTGCCAGTAAGCCTAGGGTAGAGTCTAATGAAAAACTGTTTTTT
V: TRBV5-1; D: NA; size: NA; J: TRBJ2-5; CDR3: CASSLVLTQETQYF; DNA: TGCGCCAGCAGCTTGGTTCTCACACAAGAGACCCAGTACTTC
V: TRBV12-5; D: NA; size: NA; J: TRBJ2-3; CDR3: CASGLAGTDTQYF; DNA: TGTGCTAGTGGTTTGGCGGGCACAGATACGCAGTATTTT
V: TRBV21-1; D: NA; size: once; J: TRBJ2-5; CDR3: CASFTLGQGKETQYF; DNA: TGTGCCAGCTTCACGCTCGGACAGGGTAAAGAGACCCAGTACTTC
V: TRBV7-6; D: NA; size: NA; J: TRBJ1-4; CDR3: CASSALTTGIREKLFF; DNA: TGTGCCAGCAGCGCTCTTACGACGGGGATAAGAGAAAAACTGTTTTTT
V: TRBV5-1; D: NA; size: NA; J: TRBJ1-1; CDR3: CASSLEGNTEAFF; DNA: TGCGCCAGCAGCTTGGAGGGGAACACTGAAGCTTTCTTT
V: TRBV28; D: TRBD2; size: NA; J: TRBJ2-5; CDR3: CASSSPGTSGKETQYF; DNA: TGTGCCAGCAGTTCCCCCGGGACTAGCGGGAAAGAGACCCAGTACTTC
V: TRBV10-3; D: TRBD2; size: NA; J: TRBJ2-7; CDR3: CAIRRSGSGYEQYF; DNA: TGTGCCATCAGGCGTAGCGGGAGTGGGTACGAGCAGTACTTC
V: TRBV27; D: NA; size: NA; J: TRBJ1-2; CDR3: CASSNTGTNYGYTF; DNA: TGTGCCAGCAGCAATACCGGGACAAACTATGGCTACACCTTC
V: TRBV6-6; D: NA; size: once; J: TRBJ1-5; CDR3: CASSYFRGGNQPQHF; DNA: TGTGCCAGCAGTTACTTCAGGGGTGGCAATCAGCCCCAGCATTTT
V: TRBV2; D: TRBD1; size: once; J: TRBJ1-5; CDR3: CASRWDRAEYQPQHF; DNA: TGTGCCAGCAGATGGGACAGGGCGGAATATCAGCCCCAGCATTTT
V: TRBV9; D: NA; size: NA; J: TRBJ1-2; CDR3: CASSVTPAGVGGYTF; DNA: TGTGCCAGCAGCGTAACCCCGGCGGGGGTTGGCGGCTACACCTTC
V: TRBV30; D: NA; size: NA; J: TRBJ1-2; CDR3: CAWSRGEAIGYGYTF; DNA: TGTGCCTGGAGTCGAGGGGAGGCCATCGGCTATGGCTACACCTTC
V: TRBV19; D: NA; size: NA; J: TRBJ2-3; CDR3: CASSPRQGTDTQYF; DNA: TGTGCCAGTAGTCCCCGGCAGGGCACAGATACGCAGTATTTT
V: TRBV7-2; D: NA; size: NA; J: TRBJ2-1; CDR3: CASSFTGESYNEQFF; DNA: TGTGCCAGCAGCTTTACGGGAGAGTCCTACAATGAGCAGTTCTTC
V: TRBV28; D: NA; size: NA; J: TRBJ1-4; CDR3: CASSLWTPATNEKLFF; DNA: TGTGCCAGCAGTTTATGGACACCCGCAACTAATGAAAAACTGTTTTTT